The clone carrying this T cell receptor beta chain was picked up one time. The antigen is undetermined. Only in-frame clones appear in the TCRdb table, and some are missing; sequencing was by immunoSEQ multiplex PCR. This table has tens of thousands of clones, less than 90% appearing once. The data are from a study of T cell responses to AZD1222 COVID-19 vaccine. Points from the study as a whole: Females outnumbered males among donors, who were mostly white British; clonal diversity was possibly underestimated.

Trimming removed 6 bases from V and 6 bases from J; junction bases left unmatched: 8. The CDR3 is 15 residues long. CDR1 and CDR2 from the germline V gene are MDHEN and SYDVKM. The specimen was peripheral blood, collected on day 0 of AZD1222 vaccination. The sequence was obtained from an adult in good health. The chain couples TRBV28 to TRBJ2-3; 11 bases line up with TRBD2. The CDR3: CASSDRLAGRDTQYF. CDR3 in DNA: TGTGCCAGCAGCGATCGACTAGCGGGGAGGGATACGCAGTATTTT.